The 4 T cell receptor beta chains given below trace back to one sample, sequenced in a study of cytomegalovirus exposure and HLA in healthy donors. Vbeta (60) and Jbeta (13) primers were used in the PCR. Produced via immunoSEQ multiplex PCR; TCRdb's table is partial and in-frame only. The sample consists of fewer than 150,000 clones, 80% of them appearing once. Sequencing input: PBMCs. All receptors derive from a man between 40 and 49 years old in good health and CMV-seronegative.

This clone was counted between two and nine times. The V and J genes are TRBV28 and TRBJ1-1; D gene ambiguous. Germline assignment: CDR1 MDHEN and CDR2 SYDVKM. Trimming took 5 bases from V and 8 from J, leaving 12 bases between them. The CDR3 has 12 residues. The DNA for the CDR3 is TGTGCCAGCAGTCGGGTAACCCCCGAAGCTTTCTTT. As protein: CASSRVTPEAFF.

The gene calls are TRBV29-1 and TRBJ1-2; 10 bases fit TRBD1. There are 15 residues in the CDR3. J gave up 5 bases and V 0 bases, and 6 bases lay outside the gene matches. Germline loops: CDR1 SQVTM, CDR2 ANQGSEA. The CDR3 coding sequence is TGCAGCGTTGAAGAGAGCGGGACAGGGGTATATGGCTACACCTTC. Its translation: CSVEESGTGVYGYTF.

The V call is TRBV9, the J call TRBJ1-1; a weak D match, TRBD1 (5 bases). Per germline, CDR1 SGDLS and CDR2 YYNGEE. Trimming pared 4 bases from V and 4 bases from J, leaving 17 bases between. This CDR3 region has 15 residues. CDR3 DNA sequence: TGTGCCAGCAGCCCCCAGGGAGGTAAAGGCACTGAAGCTTTCTTT. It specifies CASSPQGGKGTEAFF.

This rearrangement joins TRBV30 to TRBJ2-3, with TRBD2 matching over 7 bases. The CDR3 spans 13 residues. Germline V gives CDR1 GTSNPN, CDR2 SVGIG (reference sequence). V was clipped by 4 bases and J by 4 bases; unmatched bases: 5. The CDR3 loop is CAWTLAGADTQYF. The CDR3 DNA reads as TGTGCCTGGACCCTGGCGGGGGCAGATACGCAGTATTTT.